This T cell receptor beta chain was documented in a study of blood T cells in healthy people across ages. The study, taken as a whole, reports: Roughly linear age-related decline in beta diversity appeared, significant by age approximately 40. Donor CMV infection status was unknown, possibly confounding age-related changes in expanded clonotypes.

A remark on this clonotype: The antigen is unknown.

CDR1 is MNHEY and CDR2 is SMNVEV in the germline V gene (reference sequence). This CDR3 region has 15 residues. V was cut by 7 bases and J by 4 bases, with 17 bases left in between. It was with a sample-barcoded 5' primer and a J-beta primer mix that a second PCR of about 7 to 12 cycles was run. Using its own MiXCR run on the 5' RACE reads, TCRdb lists one record per CDR3 protein. There are about 840,000 distinct CDR3 sequences in the sample; almost 30% occur only once, and 10% lies in the top ten. Researchers collected roughly 9.8 milliliters of peripheral blood from every single donor. The sample was also reused in another study, on T cells of mothers and their children. That investigation notes: In each mother, TCR beta CDR3 reads exceeded 8.5 million; in each child, they numbered around 3 million.

V and J are TRBV27 and TRBJ2-1, with D possibly being TRBD2 (6 bases). The sequenced sample was blood. The clonotype comes from a woman aged 40-49 years in good health. This CDR3 is CASIRRGGSYNEQFF. CDR3 in DNA: TGTGCCAGCATTCGGAGGGGCGGATCATACAATGAGCAGTTCTTC.